A selection of T cell receptor beta chains follows, all from one sample in a study of T cells in Graves' hyperthyroidism and ophthalmopathy. TCRdb called the multiplex PCR reads again in MiXCR, with one record for every CDR3 protein. The repertoire holds 500,000 to 600,000 distinct CDR3 sequences, with about a sixth as singletons. The sample taken for sequencing was blood. The receptors shown here come from a woman aged 18-29 years with Graves' hyperthyroidism. Each CDR3 is given without its conserved first and last residue. The order of the fields is CDR3 protein, clone size, D gene, V gene, J gene. D genes are given only for firm matches. The listing skips clone size in some rows; elsewhere it reads once, few, many or a size class.

CDR3 protein: ATANTGSDNEQF
clone size: many
D gene: .
V gene: TRBV10-1
J gene: TRBJ2-1

CDR3 protein: ASSNINSGRADTQY
clone size: once
D gene: .
V gene: TRBV28
J gene: TRBJ2-3

CDR3 protein: ASSVVDRSNEQF
clone size: .
D gene: .
V gene: TRBV9
J gene: TRBJ2-1

CDR3 protein: ASSPGQLTLTGELF
clone size: many
D gene: .
V gene: TRBV7-9
J gene: TRBJ2-2

CDR3 protein: ASSQDLEGFPEAF
clone size: .
D gene: .
V gene: TRBV3-1
J gene: TRBJ1-1

CDR3 protein: ASSQDGRGGTSEAF
clone size: .
D gene: TRBD1
V gene: TRBV4-3
J gene: TRBJ1-1

CDR3 protein: ASSPDNRLRIDTQY
clone size: many
D gene: .
V gene: TRBV7-8
J gene: TRBJ2-3

CDR3 protein: ASSQGPPTGELF
clone size: .
D gene: .
V gene: TRBV19
J gene: TRBJ2-2

CDR3 protein: ASSPRVMTGGAFNVLT
clone size: .
D gene: TRBD1
V gene: TRBV9
J gene: TRBJ2-6

CDR3 protein: ASFRGSRSYEQY
clone size: few
D gene: .
V gene: TRBV5-6
J gene: TRBJ2-7

CDR3 protein: ASSPFRGVGTDTQY
clone size: .
D gene: .
V gene: TRBV6-2/TRBV6-3
J gene: TRBJ2-3

CDR3 protein: ASSLGDRGLFTDTQY
clone size: .
D gene: TRBD1
V gene: TRBV5-1
J gene: TRBJ2-3

CDR3 protein: ASSYSIGTSNEKLF
clone size: few
D gene: .
V gene: TRBV6-6
J gene: TRBJ1-4

CDR3 protein: ASSELALIPDYGYT
clone size: many
D gene: .
V gene: TRBV2
J gene: TRBJ1-2

CDR3 protein: ASSLQGEDQPQH
clone size: .
D gene: TRBD1
V gene: TRBV7-9
J gene: TRBJ1-5

CDR3 protein: SVRSSGREETQY
clone size: few
D gene: TRBD2
V gene: TRBV29-1
J gene: TRBJ2-5

CDR3 protein: SASSGTSPLH
clone size: few
D gene: .
V gene: TRBV20-1
J gene: TRBJ1-6

CDR3 protein: ATRSPFTDTQY
clone size: many
D gene: .
V gene: TRBV2
J gene: TRBJ2-3

CDR3 protein: ASSLAGTVWSTDTQY
clone size: few
D gene: .
V gene: TRBV5-6
J gene: TRBJ2-3

CDR3 protein: ASSPGSGYTQY
clone size: few
D gene: .
V gene: TRBV4-3
J gene: TRBJ2-3

CDR3 protein: SAMRGKGETQY
clone size: .
D gene: TRBD2
V gene: TRBV20-1
J gene: TRBJ2-5

CDR3 protein: SACPGGGLDEQY
clone size: many
D gene: .
V gene: TRBV20-1
J gene: TRBJ2-7

CDR3 protein: ASSFDPNYEQY
clone size: many
D gene: .
V gene: TRBV11-1
J gene: TRBJ2-7

CDR3 protein: ASRSEWIYGYT
clone size: many
D gene: .
V gene: TRBV12-3/TRBV12-4
J gene: TRBJ1-2

CDR3 protein: SVGGQGPSYNEQF
clone size: few
D gene: TRBD1
V gene: TRBV29-1
J gene: TRBJ2-1

CDR3 protein: ASSYAQAGGTDTQY
clone size: .
D gene: TRBD2
V gene: TRBV6-5
J gene: TRBJ2-3

CDR3 protein: SARRRGETQY
clone size: many
D gene: .
V gene: TRBV29-1
J gene: TRBJ2-5

CDR3 protein: ASSETPGELF
clone size: few
D gene: .
V gene: TRBV7-9
J gene: TRBJ2-2

CDR3 protein: AATGGHTQY
clone size: many
D gene: .
V gene: TRBV30
J gene: TRBJ2-3

CDR3 protein: ASRERDRGTEAF
clone size: many
D gene: TRBD1
V gene: TRBV12-3/TRBV12-4
J gene: TRBJ1-1

CDR3 protein: SARAPQGKALFYGYT
clone size: many
D gene: .
V gene: TRBV20-1
J gene: TRBJ1-2

CDR3 protein: ASSNSGASGGPSREQF
clone size: few
D gene: TRBD2
V gene: TRBV9
J gene: TRBJ2-1

CDR3 protein: ATSDLEDRGNGEQF
clone size: few
D gene: TRBD1
V gene: TRBV24-1
J gene: TRBJ2-1

CDR3 protein: ASSYGLAAGELF
clone size: many
D gene: TRBD2
V gene: TRBV11-2
J gene: TRBJ2-2

CDR3 protein: ASSQVAGTSGRNQETQY
clone size: .
D gene: TRBD2
V gene: TRBV3-1
J gene: TRBJ2-5

CDR3 protein: ASSYWRGGNQETQY
clone size: many
D gene: TRBD2
V gene: TRBV6-5
J gene: TRBJ2-5

CDR3 protein: ASSLGWSRGPMGQF
clone size: many
D gene: .
V gene: TRBV7-9
J gene: TRBJ2-1

CDR3 protein: ASSPPKQGLNSPLH
clone size: many
D gene: .
V gene: TRBV11-2
J gene: TRBJ1-6

CDR3 protein: ASSENRGQYEQY
clone size: many
D gene: TRBD1
V gene: TRBV7-8
J gene: TRBJ2-7

CDR3 protein: ASNIGGAGDNQPQH
clone size: .
D gene: TRBD1
V gene: TRBV7-8
J gene: TRBJ1-5

CDR3 protein: ASSLYHPFPGQGDYGYT
clone size: few
D gene: TRBD1
V gene: TRBV28
J gene: TRBJ1-2

CDR3 protein: ASSPQGISDTQY
clone size: few
D gene: .
V gene: TRBV18
J gene: TRBJ2-3

CDR3 protein: ASSRRGFSNQPQH
clone size: few
D gene: .
V gene: TRBV6-2/TRBV6-3
J gene: TRBJ1-5

CDR3 protein: ASSAGVAHNEQF
clone size: .
D gene: .
V gene: TRBV5-1
J gene: TRBJ2-1

CDR3 protein: ASSLAGRGGAAMAEAF
clone size: few
D gene: .
V gene: TRBV7-9
J gene: TRBJ1-1

CDR3 protein: ASSLRTTSGAGSGANVLT
clone size: .
D gene: TRBD2
V gene: TRBV11-1
J gene: TRBJ2-6

CDR3 protein: ASSLVGADTIY
clone size: .
D gene: .
V gene: TRBV12-3/TRBV12-4
J gene: TRBJ1-3

CDR3 protein: ASSARPPGTGNTGELF
clone size: .
D gene: .
V gene: TRBV3-1
J gene: TRBJ2-2

CDR3 protein: ASSIDSLGEQY
clone size: few
D gene: .
V gene: TRBV5-1
J gene: TRBJ2-7

CDR3 protein: ASSSEFSYGYT
clone size: many
D gene: .
V gene: TRBV2
J gene: TRBJ1-2

CDR3 protein: ASSTTGLNTEAF
clone size: few
D gene: TRBD1
V gene: TRBV7-9
J gene: TRBJ1-1

CDR3 protein: ASGTPGLAGGEQF
clone size: few
D gene: TRBD2
V gene: TRBV27
J gene: TRBJ2-1

CDR3 protein: ASSLDTGLGLAGPYTGELF
clone size: .
D gene: TRBD2
V gene: TRBV12-3/TRBV12-4
J gene: TRBJ2-2

CDR3 protein: SVVPPLAGSYEQY
clone size: many
D gene: TRBD2
V gene: TRBV29-1
J gene: TRBJ2-7

CDR3 protein: ASSSRGLEQY
clone size: few
D gene: TRBD1
V gene: TRBV7-9
J gene: TRBJ2-7

CDR3 protein: ASSGGQGGETQY
clone size: many
D gene: TRBD1
V gene: TRBV7-3
J gene: TRBJ2-5

CDR3 protein: ASSRSDRGDTGELF
clone size: .
D gene: TRBD1
V gene: TRBV5-1
J gene: TRBJ2-2